These 3 T cell receptor beta chains were all obtained from the same sample, sequenced in a study of human T cells and chemical hapten exposure. Indicated time point: pre-sensitization, week 0. Indicated treatment: therapeutic diphenylcyclopropenone sensitization with weekly scalp DPC. TCRdb redid the calling of the RACE reads with MiXCR, one entry per CDR3 protein. Of roughly 380,000 distinct CDR3 sequences listed, 4% to 6% are singletons. The sequencing used whole blood, collected in connection with sensitization to the hapten diphenylcyclopropenone (DPC). All receptors come from a woman aged 50 to 60 with alopecia areata. Some clones in this sample may be carry-over from other donors' samples.

This clonotype was seen more than once but under ten times. V and J are TRBV6-5 and TRBJ2-3; D is possibly TRBD2 (6 bases). This CDR3 region has 15 residues. The V gene's germline CDR1 is MNHEY and CDR2 SVGAGI. Trimming took off 6 bases at V and 4 bases at J, with 17 bases between the two ends. CDR3 bases: TGTGCCAGCAGACTCTCCCCGGGAGTGGCAGATACGCAGTATTTT. This gives the protein CASRLSPGVADTQYF.

This clonotype was detected many times. The chain carries TRBV7-6 and TRBJ2-3, with TRBD1 as a possible D gene (6 bases). This CDR3 spans 15 amino acids. V lost 6 bases and J 1 base, leaving 14 bases between the germline ends. The germline V gene has CDR1 SGHVS and CDR2 FNYEAQ. This CDR3 is CASRRTGSRTDTQYF. For the CDR3, the DNA is TGTGCCAGCAGACGTACAGGGTCGCGCACAGATACGCAGTATTTT.

A few counts support this clonotype. The gene calls are TRBV6-2 or TRBV6-3 and TRBJ2-7; 7 bases line up with TRBD2. Looked up from germline, CDR1 is MNHEY and CDR2 is SVGEGT. The V gene end was trimmed by 5 bases and the J gene end by 2 bases; junction bases not matched to a gene: 6. CDR3 length: 14 residues. CDR3 nucleotide sequence: TGTGCCAGCAGTAGAGCCGGGACTACCTACGAGCAGTACTTC. Its protein product is CASSRAGTTYEQYF.